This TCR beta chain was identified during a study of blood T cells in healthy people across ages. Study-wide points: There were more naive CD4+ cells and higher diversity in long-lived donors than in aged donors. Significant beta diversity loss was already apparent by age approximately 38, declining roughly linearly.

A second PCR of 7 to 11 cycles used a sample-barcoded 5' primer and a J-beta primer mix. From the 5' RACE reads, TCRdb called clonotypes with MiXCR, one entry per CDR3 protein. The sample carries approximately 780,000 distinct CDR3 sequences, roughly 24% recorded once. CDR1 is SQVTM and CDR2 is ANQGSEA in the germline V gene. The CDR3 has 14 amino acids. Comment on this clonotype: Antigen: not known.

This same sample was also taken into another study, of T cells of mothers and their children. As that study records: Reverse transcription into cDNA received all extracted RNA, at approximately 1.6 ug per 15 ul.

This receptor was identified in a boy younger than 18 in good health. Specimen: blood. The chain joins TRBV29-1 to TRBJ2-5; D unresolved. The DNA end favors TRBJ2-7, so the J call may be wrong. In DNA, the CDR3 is TGCAGCGTTGGCCTGGGCAGCAGCTCCTACGAGCAGTACTTC. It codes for CSVGLGSSSYEQYF.